This T cell receptor (beta chain) was sequenced during a study of shared clonotypes between healthy human individuals. The overall study: In total, the donors were a couple of women and a few men aged 18 to 49.

Concerning this clone itself: The target antigen is unknown.

Trimming at V came to 4 bases and at J to 9 bases, leaving 3 bases not matched to a gene. This CDR3 has 14 residues. Germline V gives CDR1 SGDLS, CDR2 YYNGEE. Assay: immunoSEQ multiplex PCR; the TCRdb copy retains only in-frame clones and omits some. The table records about 680,000 clones, roughly 70% of them present only once. Points from the study as a whole: Despite large depth, sorted-subset datasets appeared incompletely sequenced.

Sequencing was carried out using memory CD4+ T cells sorted from blood. This sample's subset: CD45RA-negative fraction. The TCR comes from a woman between 25 and 40 years old in good health. V is TRBV9 and J is TRBJ2-1; 14 nucleotides align to TRBD2. Here the CDR3 reads CASSKGLAGVEQFF. For the CDR3, the DNA is TGTGCCAGCAGCAAGGGACTAGCGGGAGTTGAGCAGTTCTTC.